The 11 T cell receptor beta chains listed next were all sequenced from one sample in a study of blood T cell repertoires in COVID-19. This table comes from immunoSEQ multiplex PCR, and its TCRdb copy is limited to in-frame clones, with some not included. The data show about 69,000 clones, roughly three quarters seen once. Source material: peripheral blood. The receptors were gathered from a human donor in a cohort sampled during active COVID-19.

The genes are TRBV11-2 and TRBJ2-6; D is uncertain. The V and J ends lost 5 bases and 0 bases respectively, with 8 bases between them. The CDR3 runs 15 residues. Per the germline V gene, CDR1 is SGHAT and CDR2 is FQNNGV. The CDR3 DNA reads as TGTGCCAGCAGCCCTGGAGCCTCTGGGGCCAACGTCCTGACTTTC. It yields the protein CASSPGASGANVLTF.

The chain is built from TRBV28 and TRBJ2-5, with D possibly matching TRBD1 (8 bases). The V and J ends lost 5 bases and 5 bases respectively, with 18 bases between them. This CDR3 is built from 15 residues. Germline V lookup: CDR1 MDHEN, CDR2 SYDVKM. The CDR3 sequence is CASSRSGTGRETQYF. CDR3 DNA sequence: TGTGCCAGCAGTCGAAGCGGGACAGGAAGGGAGACCCAGTACTTC.

The chain uses TRBV6-5 and TRBJ1-6, with D uncertain. The CDR3 is 12 amino acids. Trimming shortened V by 11 bases and J by 7 bases, and 12 bases separated the two germline ends. CDR1 and CDR2 from the germline V gene are MNHEY and SVGAGI. The CDR3 protein is CAAGFGNSPLHF. The DNA of the CDR3 is TGTGCCGCGGGGTTCGGGAATTCACCCCTCCACTTT.

The J gene is TRBJ2-7, the V gene TRBV7-2; the match to TRBD2 covers 11 bases. Unmatched junction bases numbered 8, after V lost 1 base and J lost 6 bases. The CDR3 sequence is 16 residues long. Germline V gene sequence: CDR1 SGHTA, CDR2 FQGNSA. The CDR3 is CASSLDLAGGSLEQYF. CDR3 sequence (DNA): TGTGCCAGCAGCTTAGATCTAGCGGGAGGATCTCTCGAGCAGTACTTC. Complete variable domain (other parts from reference TRBV7-2 and TRBJ2-7): GAGVSQSPSNKVTEKGKDVELRCDPISGHTALYWYRQSLGQGLEFLIYFQGNSAPDKSGLPSDRFSAERTGGSVSTLTIQRTQQEDSAVYLCASSLDLAGGSLEQYFGPGTRLTVT.

The V gene is TRBV19, the J gene TRBJ2-1; 7 positions match TRBD2. Germline CDR1 is LNHDA and CDR2 is SQIVND (reference sequence). This CDR3 comprises 13 residues. V lost 6 bases, J lost 5 bases, and 4 bases stayed unmatched. The CDR3 reads CASSLGLDNEQFF. CDR3 DNA sequence: TGTGCCAGTAGCCTAGGACTAGACAATGAGCAGTTCTTC.

The chain joins TRBV5-4 to TRBJ2-2; no clear D. Germline V lookup: CDR1 SGHNT, CDR2 YYREEE (reference sequence). The V gene lost 4 bases and the J gene lost 2 bases, with 9 bases spanning the gap. There are 14 residues in the CDR3. Here the CDR3 DNA reads TGTGCCAGCAGCCTTGATACTAACACCGGGGAGCTGTTTTTT. The encoded protein is CASSLDTNTGELFF.

This clone occurred once. The rearrangement links TRBV5-1 to TRBJ2-1; the D gene is possibly TRBD2 (5 bases). CDR3 length equals 15 residues. Germline V CDR1 and CDR2: SGHRS, YFSETQ. Trimming shortened V by 0 bases and J by 1 base, and 8 bases separated the two germline ends. CDR3 amino acids: CASSLDGESYNEQFF. CDR3 DNA: TGCGCCAGCAGCTTGGACGGGGAATCCTACAATGAGCAGTTCTTC.

The rearrangement joins TRBV11-2 to TRBJ1-4; 7 bases line up with TRBD1. Germline values: CDR1 SGHAT, CDR2 FQNNGV. This CDR3 has 14 residues. The ends lost 3 bases at V and 10 bases at J; junction bases unmatched: 8. This CDR3 reads CASSFGDSQGKLFF. CDR3 nucleotides: TGTGCCAGCAGCTTCGGGGACAGCCAAGGAAAACTGTTTTTT. Based on the CDR3 plus reference TRBV11-2 and TRBJ1-4, the full variable domain is EAGVAQSPRYKIIEKRQSVAFWCNPISGHATLYWYQQILGQGPKLLIQFQNNGVVDDSQLPKDRFSAERLKGVDSTLKIQPAKLEDSAVYLCASSFGDSQGKLFFGSGTQLSVL.

CDR3 region: CASSGQGETQYF. DNA of the CDR3: TGTGCCAGCAGTGGGCAGGGGGAGACCCAGTACTTC. This chain joins TRBV2 and TRBJ2-5, with a tentative D call TRBD1 (6 bases). V gave up 4 bases and J gave up 5 bases, with 8 bases separating them. Germline assignment: CDR1 SNHLY and CDR2 FYNNEI. The CDR3 has 12 amino acids.

The chain uses TRBV11-2 and TRBJ2-1, with D possibly matching TRBD2 (5 bases). The V gene's germline CDR1 is SGHAT and CDR2 FQNNGV. The CDR3 has 15 amino acids. The V gene lost 1 base and the J gene lost 7 bases, with 14 bases spanning the gap. The CDR3, as DNA: TGTGCCAGCAGCTTAGGGCTAGCCTGGAAGAATGAGCAGTTCTTC. It translates to CASSLGLAWKNEQFF.

This chain links TRBV5-1 with TRBJ2-2; D perhaps matches TRBD1 (6 bases). The CDR3 covers 15 residues. In germline, CDR1 is SGHRS, CDR2 YFSETQ. Trimming took 3 bases from V and 5 from J, leaving 14 bases between them. For the CDR3, the DNA is TGCGCCAGCAGCTCCGGGACACAAAAGACCGGGGAGCTGTTTTTT. Protein product: CASSSGTQKTGELFF.